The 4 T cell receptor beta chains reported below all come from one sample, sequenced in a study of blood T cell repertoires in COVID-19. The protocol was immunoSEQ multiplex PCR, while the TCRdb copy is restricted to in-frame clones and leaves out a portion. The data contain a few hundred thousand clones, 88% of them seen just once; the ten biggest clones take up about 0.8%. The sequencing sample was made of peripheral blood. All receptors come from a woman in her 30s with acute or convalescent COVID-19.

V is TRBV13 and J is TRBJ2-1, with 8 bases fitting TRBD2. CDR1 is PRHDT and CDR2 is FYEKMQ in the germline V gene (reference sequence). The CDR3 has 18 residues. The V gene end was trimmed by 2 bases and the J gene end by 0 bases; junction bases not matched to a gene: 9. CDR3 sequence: CASSLRDRAGVSYNEQFF. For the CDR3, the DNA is TGTGCCAGCAGCTTAAGAGATCGAGCGGGAGTCTCCTACAATGAGCAGTTCTTC.

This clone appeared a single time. The CDR3 DNA reads TGTGCCACCTCCAGACAGGGACAGAATCAGCCCCAGCATTTT. Its translation: CATSRQGQNQPQHF. The chain has TRBV24-1 and TRBJ1-5; 7 nucleotides agree with TRBD1. Germline CDR1 is KGHDR and CDR2 is SFDVKD. This CDR3 has 14 residues. Trimming took 9 bases from V and 4 from J; bases not matched to a gene: 8.

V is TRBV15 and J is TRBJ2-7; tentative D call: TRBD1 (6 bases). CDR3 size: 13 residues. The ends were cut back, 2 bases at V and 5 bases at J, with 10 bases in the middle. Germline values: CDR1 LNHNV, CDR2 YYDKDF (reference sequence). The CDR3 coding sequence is TGTGCCACCAGCAGAAATACAGGGAACGAGCAGTACTTC. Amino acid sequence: CATSRNTGNEQYF.

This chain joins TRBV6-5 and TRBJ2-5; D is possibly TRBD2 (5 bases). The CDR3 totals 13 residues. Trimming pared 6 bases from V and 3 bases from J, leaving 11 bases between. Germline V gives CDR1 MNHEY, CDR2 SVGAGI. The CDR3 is CASRDLAEETQYF. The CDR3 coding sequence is TGTGCCAGCAGGGATCTAGCAGAAGAGACCCAGTACTTC.